Each of the 7 T cell receptor beta chains below was sequenced from the same sample in a study of CXCR3-negative and CXCR3-positive naive CD8 T cells (dated by TCRdb to the late 2010s). Overall study results and their limits: TRB CDR3s from CXCR3-positive naive cells showed higher hydrophobicity (lower Kidera factor 4), lower energy, and higher strength and volume indices than CXCR3-negative naive cells.

What these receptors recognize is not known. TCRdb shows the sequencer as NextSeq 550. The Human TCR Profiling Kit (MiLaboratory) was used to prepare UMI-labeled 5' RACE TRB cDNA libraries. Based on TCRdb reprocessing of the reads, there is one entry per CDR3 protein sequence, and DNA is missing. This sample's listing comprises 85,000 to 90,000 distinct CDR3 sequences. The leading ten clones occupy around 0.82% of the sample. The sequenced sample was naive CXCR3+ CD8+ T cells from blood. The intended sense of this specimen's cell subset or site label: CD45RO-CCR7+CD27+CD95- naive CD8+ T cells expressing CXCR3 (TNR3+). Every receptor here comes from a human donor in good health. Some clones in this sample may be carry-over from other donors' samples.

The CDR3 loop is CASSQIAGEGYNEQFF. This chain connects TRBV4-3 to TRBJ2-1; TCRdb's D call of TRBD2 is untestable without DNA. CDR3 length equals 16 residues. Germline V CDR1 and CDR2: LGHNA, YSLEER.

The rearrangement joins TRBV12-3 or TRBV12-4 to TRBJ2-1; TCRdb returns TRBD2, unconfirmable since there is no DNA. This CDR3 is built from 14 residues. This CDR3 reads CASSSPTKVAEQFF.

The V and J genes are TRBV29-1 and TRBJ2-1. The CDR3 is 13 residues long. Germline lookup yields CDR1 SQVTM and CDR2 ANQGSEA. CDR3 amino acids: CSVGLGVLHEQFF.

The rearrangement joins TRBV29-1 to TRBJ2-1; TCRdb's D gene call, TRBD1, goes unchecked for lack of DNA. Germline V gene lookup returns CDR1 SQVTM and CDR2 ANQGSEA. The CDR3 contains 13 residues. Here the CDR3 reads CSVGGFSYNEQFF.

V and J are TRBV5-5 and TRBJ1-5. CDR3 length: 13 amino acids. Germline CDR1 reads SGHKS; CDR2 reads YYEKEE (reference sequence). The CDR3 sequence is CASSDRVNQPQHF.

The rearrangement joins TRBV6-5 to TRBJ2-2. From germline, CDR1 is MNHEY and CDR2 SVGAGI. This CDR3 has 13 residues. The CDR3 here is CASSYENTGELFF.

The chain employs TRBV29-1 and TRBJ2-5; checking the TCRdb D call of TRBD2 is not possible without DNA. Germline V gives CDR1 SQVTM, CDR2 ANQGSEA. This CDR3 region has 13 residues. The CDR3 loop is CSVGGLGEETQYF.